The clone carrying this T cell receptor beta chain was seen repeatedly, ten times or more. The source of the sample is a study of cytomegalovirus exposure and HLA in healthy donors. The PCR made use of 60 Vbeta and 13 Jbeta primers. The data were produced by immunoSEQ multiplex PCR, yet TCRdb's version contains in-frame clones alone and is incomplete. The table includes about 69,000 clones, around 74% detected once. The J segment lost 10 bases and the V segment lost 5 bases, leaving 4 bases of the junction unmatched. Germline lookup yields CDR1 SGHAT and CDR2 FQNNGV. CDR3 size: 11 residues. The chain combines TRBV11-2 with TRBJ1-1, with 7 nucleotides matching TRBD1. Sequencing input: PBMCs. This clonotype was sampled from a woman between 55 and 75 years old in good health and CMV-seropositive. The CDR3 region is CASSETGTAFF. CDR3 bases: TGTGCCAGCAGCGAGACAGGGACAGCTTTCTTT.